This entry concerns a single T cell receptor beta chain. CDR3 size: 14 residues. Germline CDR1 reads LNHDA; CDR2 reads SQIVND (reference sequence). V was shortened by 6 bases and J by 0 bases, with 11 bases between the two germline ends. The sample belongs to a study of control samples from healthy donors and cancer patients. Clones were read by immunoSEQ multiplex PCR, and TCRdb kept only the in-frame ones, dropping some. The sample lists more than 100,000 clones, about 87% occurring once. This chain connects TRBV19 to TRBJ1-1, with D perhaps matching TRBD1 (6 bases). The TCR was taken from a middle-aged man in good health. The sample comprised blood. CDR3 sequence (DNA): TGTGCCAGTAGCTCCGGGACAATGAACACTGAAGCTTTCTTT. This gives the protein CASSSGTMNTEAFF.